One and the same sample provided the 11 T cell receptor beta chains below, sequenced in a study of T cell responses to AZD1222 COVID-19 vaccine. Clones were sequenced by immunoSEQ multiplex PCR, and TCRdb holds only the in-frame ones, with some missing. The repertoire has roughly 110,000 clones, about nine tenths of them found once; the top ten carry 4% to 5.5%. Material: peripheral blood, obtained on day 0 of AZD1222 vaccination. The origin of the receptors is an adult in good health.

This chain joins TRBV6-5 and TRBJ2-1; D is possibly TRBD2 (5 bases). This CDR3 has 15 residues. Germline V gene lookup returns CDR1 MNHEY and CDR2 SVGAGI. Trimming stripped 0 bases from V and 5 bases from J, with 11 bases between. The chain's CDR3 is CASSYSTRGDNEQFF. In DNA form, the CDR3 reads TGTGCCAGCAGTTACTCGACCCGGGGAGACAATGAGCAGTTCTTC.

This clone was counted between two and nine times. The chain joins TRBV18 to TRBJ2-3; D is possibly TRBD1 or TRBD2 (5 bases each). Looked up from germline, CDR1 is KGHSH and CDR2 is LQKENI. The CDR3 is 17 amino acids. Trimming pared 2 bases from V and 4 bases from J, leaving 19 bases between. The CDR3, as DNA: TGTGCCAGCTCACCAAATAAGATGAGGGGATCGGCAGATACGCAGTATTTT. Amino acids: CASSPNKMRGSADTQYF.

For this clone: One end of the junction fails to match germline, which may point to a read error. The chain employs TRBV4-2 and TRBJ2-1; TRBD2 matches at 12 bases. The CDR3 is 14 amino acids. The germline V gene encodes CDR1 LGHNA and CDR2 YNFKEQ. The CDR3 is CASSQEMGLAGKIF. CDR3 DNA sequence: TGTGCCAGCAGCCAAGAAATGGGACTAGCGGGTAAGATCTTC.

In nucleotides, the CDR3 is TGCGCCAGCAGCCAAGTCAGGGGAGACTATGGCTACACCTTC. Translation gives CASSQVRGDYGYTF. This chain joins TRBV4-3 and TRBJ1-2; possibly TRBD1 for D (6 bases). Germline CDR1 LGHNA, CDR2 YSLEER. V was trimmed by 1 base and J by 3 bases, leaving 9 bases between them. CDR3 size: 14 residues.

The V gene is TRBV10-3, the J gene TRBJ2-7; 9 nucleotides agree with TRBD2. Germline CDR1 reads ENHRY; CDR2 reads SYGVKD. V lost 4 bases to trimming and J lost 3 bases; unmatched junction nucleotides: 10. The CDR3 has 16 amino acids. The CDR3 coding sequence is TGTGCCATCAGTGGGGCTAGCGGGATTACAGTCTACGAGCAGTACTTC. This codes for CAISGASGITVYEQYF.

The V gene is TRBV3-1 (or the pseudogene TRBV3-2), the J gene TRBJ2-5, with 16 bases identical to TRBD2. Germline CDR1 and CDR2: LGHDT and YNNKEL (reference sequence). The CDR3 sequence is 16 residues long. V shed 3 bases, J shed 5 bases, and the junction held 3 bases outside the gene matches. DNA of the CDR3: TGTGCCAGCAGCCAGGGACTAGCGGGGGGGTTTGAGACCCAGTACTTC. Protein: CASSQGLAGGFETQYF.

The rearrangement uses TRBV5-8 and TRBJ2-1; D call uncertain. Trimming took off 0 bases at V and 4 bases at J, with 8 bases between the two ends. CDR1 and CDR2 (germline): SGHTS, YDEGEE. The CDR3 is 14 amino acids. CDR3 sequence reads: CASSLEEAYNEQFF. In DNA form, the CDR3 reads TGTGCCAGCAGCTTGGAAGAGGCTTACAATGAGCAGTTCTTC.

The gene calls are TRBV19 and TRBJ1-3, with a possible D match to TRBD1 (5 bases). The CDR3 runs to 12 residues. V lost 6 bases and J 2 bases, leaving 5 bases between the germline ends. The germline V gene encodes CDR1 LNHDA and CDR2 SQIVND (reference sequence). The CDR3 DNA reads TGTGCCAGTAGGGGACCTGGAAACACCATATATTTT. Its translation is CASRGPGNTIYF.

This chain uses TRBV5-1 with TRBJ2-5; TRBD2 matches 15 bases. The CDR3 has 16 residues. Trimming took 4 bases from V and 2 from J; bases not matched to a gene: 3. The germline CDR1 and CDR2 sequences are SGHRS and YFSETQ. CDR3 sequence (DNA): TGCGCCAGCAGCCTTGGACTAGCGGGGGGGCAAGAGACCCAGTACTTC. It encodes CASSLGLAGGQETQYF.

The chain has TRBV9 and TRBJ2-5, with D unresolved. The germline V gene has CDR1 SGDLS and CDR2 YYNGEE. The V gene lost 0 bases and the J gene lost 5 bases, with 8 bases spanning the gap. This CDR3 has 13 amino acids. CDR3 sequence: CASSVALGETQYF. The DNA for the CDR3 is TGTGCCAGCAGCGTAGCTTTGGGGGAGACCCAGTACTTC. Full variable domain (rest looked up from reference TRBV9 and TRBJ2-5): DSGVTQTPKHLITATGQRVTLRCSPRSGDLSVYWYQQSLDQGLQFLIQYYNGEERAKGNILERFSAQQFPDLHSELNLSSLELGDSALYFCASSVALGETQYFGPGTRLLVL.

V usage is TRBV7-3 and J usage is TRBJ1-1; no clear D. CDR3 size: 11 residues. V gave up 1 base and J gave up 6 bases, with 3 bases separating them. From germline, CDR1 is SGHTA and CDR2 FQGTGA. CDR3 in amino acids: CASSLIPEAFF. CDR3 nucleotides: TGTGCCAGCAGCTTAATCCCTGAAGCTTTCTTT.